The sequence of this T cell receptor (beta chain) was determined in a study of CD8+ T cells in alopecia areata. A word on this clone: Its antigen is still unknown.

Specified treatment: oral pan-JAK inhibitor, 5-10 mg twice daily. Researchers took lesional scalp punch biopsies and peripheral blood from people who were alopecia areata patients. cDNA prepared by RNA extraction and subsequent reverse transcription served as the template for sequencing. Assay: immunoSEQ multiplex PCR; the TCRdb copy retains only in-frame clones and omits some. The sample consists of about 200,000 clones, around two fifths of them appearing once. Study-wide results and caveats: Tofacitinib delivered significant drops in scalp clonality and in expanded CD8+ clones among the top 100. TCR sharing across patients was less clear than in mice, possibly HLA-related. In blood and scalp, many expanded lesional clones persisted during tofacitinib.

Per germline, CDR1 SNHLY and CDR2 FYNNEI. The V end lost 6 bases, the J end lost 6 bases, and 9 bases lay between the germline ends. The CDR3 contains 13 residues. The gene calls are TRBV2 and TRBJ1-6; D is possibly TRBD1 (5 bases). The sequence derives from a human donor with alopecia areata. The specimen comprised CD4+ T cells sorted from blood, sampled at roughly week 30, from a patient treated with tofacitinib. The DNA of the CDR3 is TGTGCCAGCAGATATGGGGGTAATTCACCCCTCCACTTT. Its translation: CASRYGGNSPLHF.